The 32 T cell receptor beta chains presented below share a single source sample, sequenced in a study of blood T cells in healthy people across ages. For the second PCR, which ran for roughly 7 to 11 cycles, a sample-barcoded 5' primer and a J-beta primer mix were used. TCRdb ran MiXCR on the 5' RACE reads and lists one entry per CDR3 protein. The table records about 580,000 distinct CDR3 sequences, around half of them present only once. Specimen: blood. These TCRs come from a man older than 75 in good health.

In its sample, this clonotype was seen once. The chain has TRBV20-1 and TRBJ2-7; D call uncertain. From germline, CDR1 is DFQATT and CDR2 SNEGSKA (reference sequence). Trimming shortened V by 8 bases and J by 1 base, and 15 bases separated the two germline ends. The CDR3 extends over 13 amino acids. CDR3 loop: CSFRGGSSYEQYF. In DNA form, the CDR3 reads TGCAGTTTCCGCGGCGGAAGTTCCTACGAGCAGTACTTC.

CDR3: CASSYGTNGYTF. The CDR3, as DNA: TGTGCCAGCAGTTACGGGACAAATGGCTACACCTTC. The chain has TRBV6-2 or TRBV6-3 and TRBJ1-2; TRBD1 might be the D (6 bases). CDR3 length equals 12 residues. The germline CDR1 and CDR2 sequences are MNHEY and SVGEGT. The V end was cut by 2 bases, the J end by 6 bases, with 7 bases between.

This clonotype was detected a few times. This chain uses TRBV12-3 or TRBV12-4 with TRBJ1-1, with D possibly TRBD1 on 6 matching bases. V was cut by 1 base and J by 10 bases, with 22 bases left in between. This CDR3 region has 16 residues. The CDR3 DNA is TGTGCCAGCAGTTTAGTACTCCGGGACCGGTCCAGGGGAGCTTTCTTT. This encodes CASSLVLRDRSRGAFF.

This rearrangement joins TRBV7-2 to TRBJ2-2; D might be TRBD1 or TRBD2, each matching 5 bases. Per the germline V gene, CDR1 is SGHTA and CDR2 is FQGNSA. The CDR3 length is 15 residues. Trimming removed 6 bases at V and 5 bases at J, with 16 bases between. CDR3 residues: CASRSQNGGTGELFF. The CDR3 DNA follows: TGTGCCAGCAGGTCCCAGAATGGGGGAACCGGGGAGCTGTTTTTT.

At least ten counts were recorded for this clonotype. DNA for the CDR3: TGTGCCAGCAGTTACTCGGGAGGGGCGGTCAATGAGCAGTTCTTC. Translating it yields CASSYSGGAVNEQFF. V gene TRBV6-6 combines with J gene TRBJ2-1, with 7 positions matching TRBD2. Germline CDR1 MNHNY, CDR2 SVGAGI (reference sequence). V lost 0 bases, J lost 6 bases, and 5 bases stayed unmatched. The CDR3 sequence is 15 residues long.

This clonotype showed up just a few times. The chain joins TRBV7-9 to TRBJ1-2, with a weak D call TRBD1 (6 bases). From germline, CDR1 is SEHNR and CDR2 FQNEAQ (reference sequence). V gave up 2 bases and J gave up 4 bases, with 14 bases separating them. CDR3 length equals 15 residues. The CDR3 bases are TGTGCCAGCAGCTTACAGGGGTTCTTAGGCTATGGCTACACCTTC. It specifies CASSLQGFLGYGYTF.

The genes are TRBV6-2 or TRBV6-3 and TRBJ2-5; TRBD1 matches 10 bases. The CDR3 loop spans 16 amino acids. V shed 6 bases and J 11 bases; nucleotides not matched to a gene: 18. CDR1 and CDR2 (germline): MNHEY, SVGEGT. The CDR3 sequence: CASSPFRDRGTNEQYF. CDR3 nucleotide sequence: TGTGCCAGCAGCCCTTTCCGGGACAGGGGTACCAATGAGCAGTACTTC.

The chain joins TRBV7-3 to TRBJ2-1, with D tentatively TRBD2 (5 bases). Trimming cost V 2 bases and J 5 bases, with 13 bases left between them. The CDR3 is made up of 15 amino acids. Germline-derived CDR1 and CDR2 are SGHTA and FQGTGA. The CDR3 sequence: CASSLFGGENNEQFF. The CDR3 coding sequence is TGTGCCAGCAGCTTATTTGGTGGGGAGAACAATGAGCAGTTCTTC.

This chain joins TRBV20-1 and TRBJ1-6, with a possible D match to TRBD1 (6 bases). The V end was cut by 4 bases, the J end by 9 bases, with 16 bases between. CDR1 and CDR2 (germline): DFQATT, SNEGSKA (reference sequence). The CDR3 totals 14 residues. In DNA form, the CDR3 reads TGCAGTGCTACAGGGGAAGAGACTGGTTCACCCCTCCACTTT. Its protein product is CSATGEETGSPLHF.

This clonotype was detected ten times or more. The chain links TRBV11-1 to TRBJ2-2; D unclear. From germline, CDR1 is SGHAT and CDR2 FQDESV (reference sequence). The V and J ends lost 4 bases and 3 bases respectively, with 6 bases between them. The CDR3 loop spans 13 amino acids. The CDR3 sequence is CASSSDHTGELFF. For the CDR3, the DNA is TGTGCCAGCAGCTCCGATCACACCGGGGAGCTGTTTTTT.

This chain uses TRBV10-3 with TRBJ2-1; no clear D gene. The CDR3 is 11 residues long. The germline gives CDR1 ENHRY, CDR2 SYGVKD. The V and J ends lost 5 bases and 7 bases respectively, with 6 bases between them. Here the CDR3 reads CAISYQNEQFF. The CDR3 nucleotides read TGTGCCATCAGTTATCAGAATGAGCAGTTCTTC.

CDR3 nucleotide sequence: TGTGCCAGCAGTGAATTTGGCCAGTCCACAGATACGCAGTATTTT. Encoded protein: CASSEFGQSTDTQYF. The gene calls are TRBV25-1 and TRBJ2-3; D gene uncertain. There are 15 residues in the CDR3. The V gene lost 1 base and the J gene lost 2 bases, with 10 bases spanning the gap. The germline V gene has CDR1 MGHDK and CDR2 SYGVNS.

This clonotype was counted a few times. CDR3 residues: CASSLDPSGEETQYF. In DNA, the CDR3 is TGCGCCAGCAGCTTGGATCCTAGCGGTGAAGAGACCCAGTACTTC. The chain combines TRBV5-1 with TRBJ2-5; 7 nucleotides agree with TRBD2. Looked up from germline, CDR1 is SGHRS and CDR2 is YFSETQ. This CDR3 is 15 amino acids long. V gave up 0 bases and J gave up 3 bases; unmatched junction bases: 5. Full variable domain (rest looked up from reference TRBV5-1 and TRBJ2-5): KAGVTQTPRYLIKTRGQQVTLSCSPISGHRSVSWYQQTPGQGLQFLFEYFSETQRNKGNFPGRFSGRQFSNSRSEMNVSTLELGDSALYLCASSLDPSGEETQYFGPGTRLLVL.

Note on this clonotype: A much larger clone differs by one base, so this may be a read error. The chain recombines TRBV7-9 with TRBJ2-7; 7 bases fit TRBD1. The J call is doubtful: the DNA matches TRBJ2-5 better. From germline, CDR1 is SEHNR and CDR2 FQNEAQ (reference sequence). The CDR3 consists of 13 residues. CDR3 nucleotide sequence: TGTGCCAGCAGGCCGACAGGGAGAGAGACCCAGTACTTC. This encodes CASRPTGRETQYF.

The chain is built from TRBV2 and TRBJ1-2, with 9 positions matching TRBD1. Trimming at V came to 11 bases and at J to 6 bases, leaving 10 bases not matched to a gene. The CDR3 runs to 13 residues. Germline CDR1 is SNHLY and CDR2 is FYNNEI. CDR3 residues: CADVRDRDNGYTF. CDR3 DNA: TGTGCCGACGTGCGGGACAGGGATAATGGCTACACCTTC.

The chain uses TRBV20-1 and TRBJ2-1; TRBD2 matches at 7 bases. This CDR3 has 13 residues. J gave up 10 bases and V 6 bases, and 12 bases lay outside the gene matches. CDR1 and CDR2 (germline): DFQATT, SNEGSKA (reference sequence). CDR3 residues: CSASAGNSYEQFF. CDR3 bases: TGCAGTGCCTCAGCGGGGAACTCCTACGAGCAGTTCTTC.

The V call is TRBV20-1, the J call TRBJ2-5, with a weak D call TRBD1 (6 bases). With the DNA end fitting TRBJ2-7 better, the J assignment may be wrong. The germline V gene has CDR1 DFQATT and CDR2 SNEGSKA (reference sequence). The CDR3 covers 13 residues. The CDR3 loop is CSASEERGYEQYF. The CDR3 DNA reads TGCAGTGCTAGTGAGGAAAGGGGGTACGAGCAGTACTTC.

The table lists this clonotype with a count of one. CDR3 in DNA: TGTGCCAGCAGCCAAGCAGGTCTACGCGGCTACACCTTC. It translates to CASSQAGLRGYTF. V usage is TRBV14 and J usage is TRBJ1-2; D is uncertain. Germline values: CDR1 SGHDN, CDR2 FVKESK. The length of the CDR3 is 13 residues. Between the trimmed V and J ends, which lost 1 base and 8 bases, there was a span of 11 bases.

J is TRBJ1-5 and V is TRBV9, with a possible D match to TRBD1 (6 bases). CDR3 length: 14 residues. Germline loops: CDR1 SGDLS, CDR2 YYNGEE. Trimming left V 3 bases short and J 0 bases short, with 7 bases between. The CDR3 DNA reads as TGTGCCAGCAGCGCAGGGGTTAGCAATCAGCCCCAGCATTTT. It translates to CASSAGVSNQPQHF.

This clonotype came up once. This rearrangement joins TRBV9 to TRBJ2-3, with TRBD1 as a possible D gene (5 bases). This CDR3 is 14 amino acids long. CDR1 SGDLS and CDR2 YYNGEE come from the germline V gene. The germline V and J ends were trimmed by 2 bases and 2 bases, with 9 bases remaining between them. The CDR3 sequence: CASSVDRTTDTQYF. Written as DNA, the CDR3 is TGTGCCAGCAGCGTCGACAGAACCACAGATACGCAGTATTTT.

V usage is TRBV9 and J usage is TRBJ2-7, with D maybe TRBD1 (6 bases). Germline values: CDR1 SGDLS, CDR2 YYNGEE. The CDR3 length is 14 residues. Trimming removed 4 bases at V and 1 base at J, with 12 bases between. The CDR3 loop reads CASSRYRESYEQYF. The DNA of the CDR3 is TGTGCCAGCAGCCGCTACAGGGAGTCCTACGAGCAGTACTTC.

The chain couples TRBV7-2 to TRBJ2-1; 12 bases map to TRBD2. CDR3 length: 20 residues. V trimming: 1 base; J trimming: 0 bases; junction bases outside the gene matches: 10. Per the germline V gene, CDR1 is SGHTA and CDR2 is FQGNSA. In DNA form, the CDR3 reads TGTGCCAGCAGCTTAGGCTTCACTAGCGGGGGGCTCAGCTCCTACAATGAGCAGTTCTTC. Protein product: CASSLGFTSGGLSSYNEQFF.

V is TRBV20-1 and J is TRBJ2-1, with 9 bases that match TRBD2. Per germline, CDR1 DFQATT and CDR2 SNEGSKA (reference sequence). The CDR3 covers 15 residues. The CDR3 nucleotides are TGCAGCGCAAAAAAGGGGCTAGCGGGATACAATGAGCAGTTCTTC. This encodes CSAKKGLAGYNEQFF.

This chain links TRBV12-3 or TRBV12-4 with TRBJ2-4; maybe TRBD2 (6 bases). The CDR3 has 19 residues. Trimming removed 4 bases at V and 1 base at J, with 23 bases between. The CDR3 protein is CASSSQEGGTGTAKNIQYF. CDR3 in DNA: TGTGCCAGCAGTTCGCAGGAGGGCGGGACGGGGACGGCCAAAAACATTCAGTACTTC.

A few counts support this clonotype. A much larger clone sits a single nucleotide away, making a read error possible. V and J are TRBV6-5 and TRBJ2-7, with TRBD1 matching over 10 bases. V trimming: 2 bases; J trimming: 3 bases; junction bases outside the gene matches: 4. From germline, CDR1 is MNHEY and CDR2 SVGAGI. CDR3 length: 15 amino acids. CDR3 loop: CASSYARTGGYEQYF. The CDR3 DNA reads as TGTGCCAGCAGTTACGCAAGGACAGGGGGCTACGAGCAGTACTTC.

The chain couples TRBV20-1 to TRBJ2-1, with a tentative D call TRBD2 (7 bases). The V gene's germline CDR1 is DFQATT and CDR2 SNEGSKA (reference sequence). V dropped 5 bases and J dropped 3 bases, with 23 bases sitting between them. The CDR3 consists of 17 residues. Here the CDR3 reads CSALDWRGEGRYNEQFF. In DNA, the CDR3 is TGCAGTGCTTTGGACTGGAGGGGGGAGGGCCGCTACAATGAGCAGTTCTTC.

This clonotype was detected many times. The gene calls are TRBV29-1 and TRBJ2-5, with no clear D. Per the germline V gene, CDR1 is SQVTM and CDR2 is ANQGSEA. The CDR3 loop spans 11 amino acids. V was pared by 7 bases and J by 4 bases, with 10 bases between. CDR3 nucleotides: TGCAGCGCCGCTGCGAGAGAGACCCAGTACTTC. It codes for CSAAARETQYF.

The J gene is TRBJ2-3, the V gene TRBV7-9, with 9 bases identical to TRBD1. Germline CDR1 is SEHNR and CDR2 is FQNEAQ (reference sequence). This CDR3 contains 14 residues. The trim removed 5 bases at V and 6 bases at J, leaving 6 bases unmatched. The CDR3 sequence is CASSIRTGADTQYF. The CDR3, as DNA: TGTGCCAGCAGCATCCGGACAGGGGCCGATACGCAGTATTTT.

This clonotype was detected only a few times. This CDR3 is CATSEGQGTDTQYF. The CDR3 region has the DNA TGTGCCACCAGTGAGGGTCAGGGCACAGATACGCAGTATTTT. The rearrangement joins TRBV24-1 to TRBJ2-3, with D uncertain. CDR1 KGHDR and CDR2 SFDVKD come from the germline V gene. CDR3 size: 14 residues. The V gene lost 4 bases and the J gene lost 1 base, with 8 bases spanning the gap.

This clonotype was observed a few times. CDR3 loop: CASSYVGQGSEQYF. The CDR3 nucleotides are TGTGCCAGCAGTTACGTGGGACAGGGGAGCGAGCAGTACTTC. The chain recombines TRBV6-5 with TRBJ2-5, with 10 positions matching TRBD1. The DNA end lines up better with TRBJ2-7; the J call may be wrong. The CDR3 loop spans 14 amino acids. CDR1 is MNHEY, CDR2 SVGAGI, per germline.

The rearrangement joins TRBV29-1 to TRBJ1-5; D remains unclear. Per the germline V gene, CDR1 is SQVTM and CDR2 is ANQGSEA. The V and J ends lost 7 bases and 0 bases respectively, with 7 bases between them. The CDR3 contains 12 residues. The CDR3 nucleotides are TGCAGCGCAGGCAGTAGCAATCAGCCCCAGCATTTT. Protein product: CSAGSSNQPQHF.

The chain employs TRBV2 and TRBJ2-3; 9 bases match TRBD2. CDR1 is SNHLY and CDR2 is FYNNEI in the germline V gene. The CDR3 sequence is 15 residues long. V gave up 6 bases and J gave up 4 bases; unmatched junction bases: 8. CDR3: CASRFRPSGADTQYF. The CDR3 DNA follows: TGTGCCAGCAGATTTCGGCCTAGCGGGGCAGATACGCAGTATTTT. The full variable domain, its missing parts supplied by reference TRBV2 and TRBJ2-3, is EPEVTQTPSHQVTQMGQEVILRCVPISNHLYFYWYRQILGQKVEFLVSFYNNEISEKSEIFDDQFSVERPDGSNFTLKIRSTKLEDSAMYFCASRFRPSGADTQYFGPGTRLTVL.